The rows below give T cell receptor beta chains drawn from one sample of a study of cytomegalovirus exposure and HLA in healthy donors. The repertoire was sequenced with immunoSEQ multiplex PCR; TCRdb's copy has only in-frame clones and lacks some. Of tens of thousands of clones listed, about 80% are singletons. The sequenced sample consisted of PBMCs. The receptors were sampled from a female donor in good health and CMV-seronegative. The CDR3 runs from the conserved cysteine through the conserved F or W. Fields, in order: clone size, J gene, D gene, V gene, CDR3 DNA, CDR3 protein. A D gene is named only where the DNA matches it firmly. Clone size is shown for a subset of rows, as once, few, many or a class of expanded clone.

size: NA
J: TRBJ2-7
D: NA
V: TRBV7-9
DNA: TGTGCCAGCAGCTTAGGAGGGCGCGAGCAGTACTTC
CDR3: CASSLGGREQYF

size: NA
J: TRBJ2-5
D: NA
V: TRBV9
DNA: TGTGCCAGCAGCGTAGAGGGGCGGCCCCAAGAGACCCAGTACTTC
CDR3: CASSVEGRPQETQYF

size: NA
J: TRBJ1-1
D: NA
V: TRBV6-6
DNA: TGTGCCAGCAGTTACGACGGGGGGGGCACTGAAGCTTTCTTT
CDR3: CASSYDGGGTEAFF

size: NA
J: TRBJ1-2
D: NA
V: TRBV29-1
DNA: TGCAGCGTTGAGAGGACAGACAACAACTATGGCTACACCTTC
CDR3: CSVERTDNNYGYTF

size: NA
J: TRBJ1-2
D: NA
V: TRBV2
DNA: TGTGCCAGCAGTGGGTACGGCGGCCCGCGTGGCTACACCTTC
CDR3: CASSGYGGPRGYTF

size: NA
J: TRBJ1-2
D: NA
V: TRBV19
DNA: TGTGCCAGTAGTAGTTCAGGGTTCTATGGCTACACCTTC
CDR3: CASSSSGFYGYTF

size: NA
J: TRBJ2-3
D: NA
V: TRBV2
DNA: TGTGCCAGCAGCCGCCATTTCGACAGGTACACAGATACGCAGTATTTT
CDR3: CASSRHFDRYTDTQYF

size: few
J: TRBJ2-1
D: TRBD2
V: TRBV7-9
DNA: TGTGCCAGCAGCTTGGGGACTAGCGGGGGAGTTGCCCCCAATGAGCAGTTCTTC
CDR3: CASSLGTSGGVAPNEQFF

size: NA
J: TRBJ1-3
D: NA
V: TRBV5-1
DNA: TGCGCCAGCAGCATTGAGGGAAACACCATATATTTT
CDR3: CASSIEGNTIYF

size: NA
J: TRBJ2-1
D: TRBD2
V: TRBV4-1
DNA: TGCGCCAGCAGTCGTACCGGGACTAGCGGGGCCTATGAGCAGTTCTTC
CDR3: CASSRTGTSGAYEQFF

size: once
J: TRBJ1-1
D: NA
V: TRBV21-1
DNA: TGTGCCAGCAGCAACGGGATCGGGGACGCGGGGACTGAAGCTTTCTTT
CDR3: CASSNGIGDAGTEAFF

size: once
J: TRBJ2-7
D: TRBD2
V: TRBV11-3
DNA: TGTGCCAGCAGCTCTGGACTAGCGGGGAGATTCGGGGAGCAGTACTTC
CDR3: CASSSGLAGRFGEQYF

size: NA
J: TRBJ1-2
D: NA
V: TRBV9
DNA: TGTGCCAGCAGCGCCATCAACAGGGCAGCCGACTATGGCTACACCTTC
CDR3: CASSAINRAADYGYTF

size: once
J: TRBJ2-7
D: NA
V: TRBV6-5
DNA: TGTGCCAGCAGTTACAAAGCTCGGAGCTCCTACGAGCAGTACTTC
CDR3: CASSYKARSSYEQYF

size: NA
J: TRBJ2-5
D: NA
V: TRBV2
DNA: TGTGCCAGCAGTCGGACAGGCCGGGGGGAGACCCAGTACTTC
CDR3: CASSRTGRGETQYF

size: once
J: TRBJ1-2
D: TRBD1
V: TRBV5-6
DNA: TGTGCCAGCAGCCCAGGACAGGGAGTTTATGGCTACACCTTC
CDR3: CASSPGQGVYGYTF

size: once
J: TRBJ2-1
D: TRBD2
V: TRBV9
DNA: TGTGCCAGCAGCGCTAGCGGGGGAGGCACGGGTAATGAGCAGTTCTTC
CDR3: CASSASGGGTGNEQFF

size: NA
J: TRBJ1-2
D: TRBD1
V: TRBV7-9
DNA: TGTGCCACCACAGGGGTGGGTGGCTACACCTTC
CDR3: CATTGVGGYTF

size: NA
J: TRBJ1-5
D: NA
V: TRBV18
DNA: TGTGCCAGCTCACCAAGACAGGGCAATCAGCCCCAGCATTTT
CDR3: CASSPRQGNQPQHF

size: NA
J: TRBJ1-2
D: TRBD1
V: TRBV4-1
DNA: TGCGCCAGCAGCCAGACGGACAGGGGACATGGCTACACCTTC
CDR3: CASSQTDRGHGYTF

size: few
J: TRBJ1-6
D: TRBD1
V: TRBV9
DNA: TGTGCCAGCAGCGTGGGGACAGACTCCTATAATTCACCCCTCCACTTT
CDR3: CASSVGTDSYNSPLHF

size: few
J: TRBJ2-7
D: TRBD2
V: TRBV5-3
DNA: TGTGCCAGAAGCTTGGCCCCTAGCGGCCGTTCCTACGAGCAGTACTTC
CDR3: CARSLAPSGRSYEQYF

size: NA
J: TRBJ1-1
D: NA
V: TRBV7-3
DNA: TGTGCCAGCTCAGCACAGCCGAACACTGAAGCTTTCTTT
CDR3: CASSAQPNTEAFF

size: NA
J: TRBJ1-3
D: NA
V: TRBV4-1
DNA: TGCGCCAGCAGCCAAGGGCATTATCTCCCCTCTGGAAACACCATATATTTT
CDR3: CASSQGHYLPSGNTIYF

size: NA
J: TRBJ1-5
D: NA
V: TRBV6-5
DNA: TGTGCGTCAGACAGAAGCAATCAGCCCCAGCATTTT
CDR3: CASDRSNQPQHF

size: NA
J: TRBJ1-4
D: NA
V: TRBV5-1
DNA: TGCGCCAGCAGCTTGTCTGGGGGGAGCCCTCGGGGTAATGAAAAACTGTTTTTT
CDR3: CASSLSGGSPRGNEKLFF

size: NA
J: TRBJ1-2
D: NA
V: TRBV2
DNA: TGTGCCAGCAGTGTTCAGGGTACCCCCCTCTATGGCTACACCTTC
CDR3: CASSVQGTPLYGYTF

size: NA
J: TRBJ1-5
D: NA
V: TRBV4-2
DNA: TGTGCCAGCAGCCAAGGCGGTGGGGGCGGAGCTGGTCAGCCCCAGCATTTT
CDR3: CASSQGGGGGAGQPQHF

size: NA
J: TRBJ1-1
D: TRBD1
V: TRBV5-1
DNA: TGCGCCAGCAGCTTGGCGGACAGGCTATACACTGAAGCTTTCTTT
CDR3: CASSLADRLYTEAFF

size: NA
J: TRBJ1-5
D: NA
V: TRBV19
DNA: TGTGCCAGTAGCCCTAGCAACAGGGTGCGGAATCAGCCCCAGCATTTT
CDR3: CASSPSNRVRNQPQHF

size: NA
J: TRBJ1-3
D: TRBD1
V: TRBV7-6
DNA: TGTGCCAGCAGCTTAGGATCAGTACAGGGGCTTGGTGGAAACACCATATATTTT
CDR3: CASSLGSVQGLGGNTIYF